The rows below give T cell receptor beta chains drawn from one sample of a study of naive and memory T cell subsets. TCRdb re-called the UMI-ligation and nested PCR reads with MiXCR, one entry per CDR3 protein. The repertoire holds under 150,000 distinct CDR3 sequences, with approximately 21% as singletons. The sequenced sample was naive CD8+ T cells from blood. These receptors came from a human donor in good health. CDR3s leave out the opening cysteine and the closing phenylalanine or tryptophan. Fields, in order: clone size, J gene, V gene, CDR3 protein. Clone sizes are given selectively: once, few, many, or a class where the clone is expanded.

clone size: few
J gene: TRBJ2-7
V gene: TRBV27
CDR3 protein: ASSFIQDVGEQY

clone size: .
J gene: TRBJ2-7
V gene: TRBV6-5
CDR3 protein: ASSYPDSYEQY

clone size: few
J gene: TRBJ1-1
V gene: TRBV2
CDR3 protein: ASSEAGAIGYTEAF

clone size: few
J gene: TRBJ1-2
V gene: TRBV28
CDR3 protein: ASSLYRGSGYT

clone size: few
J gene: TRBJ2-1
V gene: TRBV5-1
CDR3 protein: ASSLEGGAPYNEQF

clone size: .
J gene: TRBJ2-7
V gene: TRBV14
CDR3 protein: ASSPFGPHPYEQY

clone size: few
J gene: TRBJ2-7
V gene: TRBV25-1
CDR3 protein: ASTGEFWEQY

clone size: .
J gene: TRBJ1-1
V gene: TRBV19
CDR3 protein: ASSGPGQGFGTEAF

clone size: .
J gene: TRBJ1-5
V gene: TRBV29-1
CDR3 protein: SVSTGAGQPQH

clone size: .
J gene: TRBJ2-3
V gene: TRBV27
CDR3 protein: ASSPGTSGNTDTQY

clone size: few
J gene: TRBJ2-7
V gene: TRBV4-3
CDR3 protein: ASSQFRQETEQY

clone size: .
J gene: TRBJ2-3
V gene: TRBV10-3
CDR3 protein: AISESADTQY

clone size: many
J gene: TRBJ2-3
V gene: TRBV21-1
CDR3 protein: ASRSGRQGATDTQY

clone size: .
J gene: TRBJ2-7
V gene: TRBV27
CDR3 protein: ATSGRTSADEQY

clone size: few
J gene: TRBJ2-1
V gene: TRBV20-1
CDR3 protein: SARGPVAGKGSHEQF

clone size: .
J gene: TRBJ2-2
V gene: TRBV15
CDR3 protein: ATSSGAGELF

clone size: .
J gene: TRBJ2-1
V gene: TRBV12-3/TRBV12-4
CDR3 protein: ASRTSGTNEQF

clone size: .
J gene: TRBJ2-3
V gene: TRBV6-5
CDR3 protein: ASSYRTATTQY

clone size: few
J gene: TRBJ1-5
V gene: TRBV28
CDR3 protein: ASSFELWGNQPQH

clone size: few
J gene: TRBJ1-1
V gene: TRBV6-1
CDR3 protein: ASGVLNTEAF

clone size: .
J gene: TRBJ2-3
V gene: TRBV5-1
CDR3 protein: ASRRDTDTQY

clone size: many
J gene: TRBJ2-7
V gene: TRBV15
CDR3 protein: ATSGRSRDEQY